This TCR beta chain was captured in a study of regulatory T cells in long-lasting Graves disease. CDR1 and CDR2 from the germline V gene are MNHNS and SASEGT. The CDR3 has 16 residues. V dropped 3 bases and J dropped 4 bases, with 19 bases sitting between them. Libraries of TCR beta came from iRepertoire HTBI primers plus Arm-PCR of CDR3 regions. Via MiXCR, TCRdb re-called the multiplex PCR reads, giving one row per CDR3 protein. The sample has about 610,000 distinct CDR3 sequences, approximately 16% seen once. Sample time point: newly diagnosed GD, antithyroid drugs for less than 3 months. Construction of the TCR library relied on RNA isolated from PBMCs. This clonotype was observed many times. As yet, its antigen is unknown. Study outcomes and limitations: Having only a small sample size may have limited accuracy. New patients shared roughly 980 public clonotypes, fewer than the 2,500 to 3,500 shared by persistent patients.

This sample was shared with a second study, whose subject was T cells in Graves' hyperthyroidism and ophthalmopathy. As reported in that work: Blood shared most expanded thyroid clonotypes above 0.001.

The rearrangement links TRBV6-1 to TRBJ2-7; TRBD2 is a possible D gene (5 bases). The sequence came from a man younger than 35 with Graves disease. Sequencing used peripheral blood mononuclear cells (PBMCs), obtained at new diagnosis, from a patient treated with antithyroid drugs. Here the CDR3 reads CASSDSRTLESYEQYF. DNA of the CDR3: TGTGCCAGCAGTGACTCGAGGACTCTTGAGTCTTACGAGCAGTACTTC.